The 32 T cell receptor beta chains below all came from one sample that was sequenced in a study of T cells in women clearing cervical HPV infection. The assay was immunoSEQ multiplex PCR, and TCRdb's table has in-frame clones only and misses some. This sample contains fewer than 30,000 clones. Sequencing was performed on blood buffy coat. Receptors were obtained from a woman between 18 and 70 years old with a cervical HPV16 infection that either progressed to CIN3+ or cleared (not recorded which).

Remarks on this clone: The CDR3 extends 3 residues past the end of the read, so its final part is completed from the germline J gene. The chain uses TRBV7-2 and TRBJ1-2; D gene uncertain. Germline CDR1 reads SGHTA; CDR2 reads FQGNSA. The CDR3 loop spans 13 amino acids. The part of the CDR3 DNA that was read is TGTGCCAGCAGCTTAGCACTCCGCGGCGAC. Translated: CASSLALRGD. The whole CDR3 is CASSLALRGDYTF.

In regard to this clone: The read terminates 3 residues ahead of where the CDR3 ends, so the germline J gene completes it. This chain links TRBV7-8 with TRBJ2-1; 9 nucleotides align to TRBD2. This CDR3 is built from 15 residues. Germline trimming cut 0 bases from V and 7 bases from J; bases unmatched to any gene: 4. Per germline, CDR1 SGHVS and CDR2 FQNEAQ. The covered CDR3 bases are TGTGCCAGCAGCTTAGCTAGCGGGAGTTGGAATGAG. Amino acids: CASSLASGSWNE. In full, the CDR3 reads CASSLASGSWNEQFF.

The CDR3 sequence is CASSWQGSRNTEAFF. The sequenced part of the CDR3 DNA is TGCGCCAGCAGCTGGCAGGGATCCCGGAACACTGAA. The V gene is TRBV5-1, the J gene TRBJ1-1; the D gene is possibly TRBD1 (5 bases). The read gets to within 3 residues of the CDR3 end, and the germline J gene fills in the rest. CDR3 length: 15 residues. CDR1 is SGHRS, CDR2 YFSETQ, per germline. V was clipped by 3 bases and J by 1 base, with 13 bases between them. Combining the CDR3 with reference TRBV5-1 and TRBJ1-1 gives the whole variable domain KAGVTQTPRYLIKTRGQQVTLSCSPISGHRSVSWYQQTPGQGLQFLFEYFSETQRNKGNFPGRFSGRQFSNSRSEMNVSTLELGDSALYLCASSWQGSRNTEAFFGQGTRLTVV.

The part of the CDR3 DNA that was read is TGTGCCTGGAGTTCCCGACATCTTGGC. Protein: CAWSSRHLG. Given in full, the CDR3 is CAWSSRHLGYTF. V and J are TRBV30 and TRBJ1-2; D remains unclear. The CDR3 end is not reached by the read, which stops 3 residues before it; the germline J gene fills it in. CDR1 is GTSNPN, CDR2 SVGIG, per germline (reference sequence). The CDR3 has 12 residues. Trimming cost V 2 bases and J 7 bases, with 11 bases left between them. Drawing the rest from reference TRBV30 and TRBJ1-2, the complete variable domain is SQTIHQWPATLVQPVGSPLSLECTVEGTSNPNLYWYRQAAGRGLQLLFYSVGIGQISSEVPQNLSASRPQDRQFILSSKKLLLSDSGFYLCAWSSRHLGYTFGSGTRLTVV.

As regards this clone: The CDR3 end falls 3 residues outside the read, so it is completed with the germline J gene. This chain uses TRBV7-6 with TRBJ2-1, with 11 bases fitting TRBD2. This CDR3 contains 16 residues. In germline, CDR1 is SGHVS, CDR2 FNYEAQ. The trim removed 0 bases at V and 4 bases at J, leaving 2 bases unmatched. The chain's CDR3 is CASSLAGTSGYNEQFF. The CDR3 bases that were read are TGTGCCAGCAGCTTAGCGGGGACTAGCGGTTACAATGAG.

Of note for this clone: The sequence runs out 3 residues before the end of the CDR3; the remainder is reconstructed from the germline J gene. This chain joins TRBV6-2 or TRBV6-3 and TRBJ1-2, with 7 positions matching TRBD1. The CDR3 spans 14 residues. Trimming removed 1 base from V and 6 bases from J; junction bases left unmatched: 5. Germline V gives CDR1 MNHEY, CDR2 SVGEGT. The part of the CDR3 DNA that was read is TGTGCCAGCAGTTACTGGGGACAGCTCAATGGC. Protein: CASSYWGQLNG. The whole CDR3 is CASSYWGQLNGYTF.

A word on this clone: The missing CDR3 end, 3 residues past where the read stops, is filled in from the germline J gene. V and J are TRBV6-2 or TRBV6-3 and TRBJ2-7, with TRBD2 identical over 7 bases. The CDR3 runs 13 residues. Germline V gene sequence: CDR1 MNHEY, CDR2 SVGEGT. V lost 5 bases and J lost 5; bases outside the gene matches: 6. CDR3 DNA, as far as it was read: TGTGCCAGCAGTCGGGACTATTCTGACGAG. Protein: CASSRDYSDE. The CDR3 in its entirety is CASSRDYSDEQYF.

Of note for this clone: The read falls 3 residues short of the CDR3 end, and the missing part is taken from the germline J gene. Additional DNA sequences in this sample encode the identical CDR3. The chain joins TRBV20-1 to TRBJ2-7, with 7 nucleotides matching TRBD1. The germline CDR1 and CDR2 sequences are DFQATT and SNEGSKA (reference sequence). The CDR3 sequence is 12 residues long. J was trimmed by 6 bases and V by 3 bases; bases with no gene match: 5. The CDR3 DNA, read in part, is TGCAGTGCTAGGCTCGCAGGGGGCGAG. Translation gives CSARLAGGE. The full CDR3 sequence reads CSARLAGGEQYF.

To note about this clone: The sequence runs out 3 residues before the end of the CDR3; the remainder is reconstructed from the germline J gene. The gene calls are TRBV7-2 and TRBJ2-3; maybe TRBD2 (6 bases). The CDR3 has 13 residues. The V gene's germline CDR1 is SGHTA and CDR2 FQGNSA. The CDR3 bases that were read are TGTGCCAGCACCGTCCCTAGCGCGGAGACG. This encodes CASTVPSAET. The complete CDR3 protein is CASTVPSAETQYF. The full variable domain, in which reference TRBV7-2 and TRBJ2-3 provide the parts outside the CDR3, is GAGVSQSPSNKVTEKGKDVELRCDPISGHTALYWYRQSLGQGLEFLIYFQGNSAPDKSGLPSDRFSAERTGGSVSTLTIQRTQQEDSAVYLCASTVPSAETQYFGPGTRLTVL.

Comments on this clone: The CDR3 extends 3 residues past the end of the read, so its final part is completed from the germline J gene. The chain joins TRBV7-8 to TRBJ2-1; D ambiguous. V lost 1 base and J 9 bases, leaving 7 bases between the germline ends. Germline V gives CDR1 SGHVS, CDR2 FQNEAQ. The CDR3 extends over 12 amino acids. The CDR3 loop is CASSLVTGEQFF. Incomplete CDR3 DNA: TGTGCCAGCAGCTTAGTCACGGGTGAG.

Points on this clone: Read coverage stops 3 residues before the CDR3 terminus; the germline J gene supplies the remainder. The V call is TRBV11-2, the J call TRBJ2-7; 10 nucleotides agree with TRBD2. V shed 5 bases, J shed 5 bases, and the junction held 9 bases outside the gene matches. Germline V lookup: CDR1 SGHAT, CDR2 FQNNGV. CDR3 length: 15 residues. The CDR3 region is CASSPVVAGGNEQYF. The part of the CDR3 DNA that was read is TGTGCCAGCAGCCCTGTCGTAGCGGGAGGTAACGAG.

Notes on this clone: The sequenced fragment ends 3 residues before the CDR3 boundary, so the rest is inferred from the germline J gene. The chain joins TRBV19 to TRBJ2-4; possibly TRBD1 for D (5 bases). This CDR3 spans 16 amino acids. Germline loops: CDR1 LNHDA, CDR2 SQIVND (reference sequence). The part of the CDR3 DNA that was read is TGTGCCAGTACCTCCACAAACGGACAAGTTCGGTATGGT. Protein sequence: CASTSTNGQVRYG. The CDR3 in full is CASTSTNGQVRYGQYF.

A word on this clone: The observed sequence ends 3 residues before the CDR3 terminus, with the missing tail filled in from the germline J gene. This chain connects TRBV7-9 to TRBJ2-2; 10 bases align to TRBD1. CDR1 and CDR2 (germline): SEHNR, FQNEAQ (reference sequence). This CDR3 is built from 15 residues. This chain's CDR3 is CASSETGGASEKLFF. The sequenced CDR3 bases are TGTGCCAGCAGCGAGACAGGGGGCGCATCTGAAAAG.

A note on this clone: Read data end 3 residues before the CDR3 end; the end is taken from the germline J gene. This rearrangement joins TRBV18 to TRBJ2-6; D ambiguous. Germline CDR1 KGHSH, CDR2 LQKENI. The V end was cut by 1 base, the J end by 2 bases, with 9 bases between. The CDR3 has 16 amino acids. Partial CDR3 DNA: TGTGCCAGCTCACCACTTGGCACCCCTGGGGCCAACGTC. Translated, it gives CASSPLGTPGANV. The entire CDR3 sequence reads CASSPLGTPGANVLTF.

Comments on this clone: The read stops 3 residues short of the end of the CDR3; the missing end is completed from the germline J gene. The chain links TRBV30 to TRBJ2-2; perhaps TRBD1 as D (5 bases). Looked up from germline, CDR1 is GTSNPN and CDR2 is SVGIG (reference sequence). The length of the CDR3 is 14 residues. Incomplete CDR3 DNA: TGTGCCACGGTTAGGCCCTCTGGGGCCAACGTG. Translating gives CATVRPSGANV. The whole CDR3 sequence is CATVRPSGANVLFF.

As concerns this clone: The CDR3 end is not reached by the read, which stops 3 residues before it; the germline J gene fills it in. Other DNA sequences in this specimen translate into the identical CDR3. The rearrangement links TRBV18 to TRBJ1-2; D unresolved. This CDR3 contains 16 residues. CDR1 is KGHSH and CDR2 is LQKENI in the germline V gene. This CDR3 is CASSPRLAGSTDTYTF. CDR3 DNA (partial): TGTGCCAGCTCCCCCCGGCTAGCGGGCAGCACAGATACC.

As for this clone: The observed sequence ends 3 residues before the CDR3 terminus, with the missing tail filled in from the germline J gene. V usage is TRBV7-2 and J usage is TRBJ2-3; 9 nucleotides align to TRBD2. V lost 0 bases, J lost 4 bases, and 2 bases stayed unmatched. Germline lookup yields CDR1 SGHTA and CDR2 FQGNSA. CDR3 length equals 15 residues. CDR3 DNA, as far as it was read: TGTGCCAGCAGCTTAGCGCGGGGGGGGGCAGATACG. Translated: CASSLARGGADT. The whole CDR3 reads CASSLARGGADTQYF.

With respect to this clone: The read ends 3 residues early relative to the CDR3; the germline J gene fills the gap. The chain joins TRBV7-2 to TRBJ2-7; perhaps TRBD2 as D (6 bases). There are 15 residues in the CDR3. Germline lookup yields CDR1 SGHTA and CDR2 FQGNSA. The V and J ends lost 0 bases and 3 bases respectively, with 12 bases between them. The CDR3 sequence is CASSLASSGLYEQYF. The CDR3 bases that were read are TGTGCCAGCAGCTTAGCGAGTAGCGGTCTCTACGAG.

Notes on this clone: With the read ending 3 residues before the CDR3 end, the germline J gene is used to fill in that end. The chain is built from TRBV7-2 and TRBJ2-1; the D gene is possibly TRBD2 (6 bases). Trimming shortened V by 2 bases and J by 4 bases, and 12 bases separated the two germline ends. CDR1 and CDR2 (germline): SGHTA, FQGNSA. The CDR3 totals 15 residues. CDR3 residues: CASSLRPGDYNEQFF. The DNA read from the CDR3 is TGTGCCAGCAGCTTACGTCCGGGGGATTACAATGAG.

Worth noting for this clone: Read coverage stops 3 residues before the CDR3 terminus; the germline J gene supplies the remainder. This sequence joins TRBV30 and TRBJ2-2, with 10 bases lining up with TRBD2. The J segment lost 0 bases and the V segment lost 1 base, leaving 2 bases of the junction unmatched. The CDR3 runs to 16 residues. The V gene's germline CDR1 is GTSNPN and CDR2 SVGIG (reference sequence). This chain's CDR3 is CAWSALAGANTGELFF. The part of the CDR3 DNA that was read is TGTGCCTGGAGTGCTCTAGCGGGGGCGAACACCGGGGAG.

As for this clone: Read coverage stops 3 residues before the CDR3 terminus; the germline J gene supplies the remainder. The chain combines TRBV7-2 with TRBJ1-1; possibly TRBD1 for D (6 bases). Germline loops: CDR1 SGHTA, CDR2 FQGNSA. This CDR3 comprises 14 residues. Trimming pared 4 bases from V and 2 bases from J, leaving 11 bases between. Partial CDR3 DNA: TGTGCCAGCAGCTCCCCGGACAGAAACACTGAA. Residues: CASSSPDRNTE. Given in full, the CDR3 is CASSSPDRNTEAFF.

Notes on this clone: The CDR3 end lies 3 residues beyond the end of the read and is filled in from the germline J gene. The rearrangement uses TRBV7-2 and TRBJ2-4; D unclear. The CDR3 loop spans 12 amino acids. The germline CDR1 and CDR2 sequences are SGHTA and FQGNSA. CDR3 sequence reads: CASSLESHGQYF. The sequenced CDR3 bases are TGTGCCAGCAGCTTAGAAAGCCATGGT.

CDR3 DNA (partial): TGTGCCAGCTCACCATACCCGACAGGGATCGGCAATCAGCCC. This codes for CASSPYPTGIGNQP. The CDR3 in full is CASSPYPTGIGNQPQHF. V is TRBV18 and J is TRBJ1-5, with 7 bases identical to TRBD1. The read stops 3 residues short of the end of the CDR3; the missing end is completed from the germline J gene. After removal of 2 bases from V and 2 bases from J, the junction contained 9 bases not matched to a gene. The CDR3 has 17 residues. CDR1 and CDR2 from the germline V gene are KGHSH and LQKENI.

A remark on this clone: The read terminates 3 residues ahead of where the CDR3 ends, so the germline J gene completes it. This sequence joins TRBV6-1 and TRBJ2-7, with 9 nucleotides matching TRBD1. Germline CDR1 MNHNS, CDR2 SASEGT. The CDR3 is made up of 16 amino acids. V gave up 4 bases and J gave up 4 bases; unmatched junction bases: 11. The CDR3: CASSALGTGFRYEQYF. The part of the CDR3 DNA that was read is TGTGCCAGCAGTGCATTAGGGACAGGGTTTAGGTACGAG.

Turning to this clone: The CDR3 end falls 3 residues outside the read, so it is completed with the germline J gene. The chain carries TRBV13 and TRBJ2-7, with no clear D. There are 14 residues in the CDR3. V lost 5 bases and J 4 bases, leaving 15 bases between the germline ends. CDR1 and CDR2 from the germline V gene are PRHDT and FYEKMQ (reference sequence). The chain's CDR3 is CASSRTPGRYEQYF. The covered CDR3 bases are TGTGCCAGCAGCCGCACCCCGGGTAGATACGAG. The entire variable domain, with the rest obtained from reference TRBV13 and TRBJ2-7, is as follows: AAGVIQSPRHLIKEKRETATLKCYPIPRHDTVYWYQQGPGQDPQFLISFYEKMQSDKGSIPDRFSAQQFSDYHSELNMSSLELGDSALYFCASSRTPGRYEQYFGPGTRLTVT.

As for this clone: The CDR3 goes on 3 residues after the read ends, and that part is filled in from the germline J gene. The V gene is TRBV12-3 or TRBV12-4, the J gene TRBJ2-7, with 9 bases lining up with TRBD1. The CDR3 has 13 amino acids. J gave up 6 bases and V 3 bases, and 3 bases lay outside the gene matches. The chain's CDR3 is CASSLGQGVEQYF. The CDR3 DNA, read in part, is TGTGCCAGCAGTTTGGGACAGGGCGTCGAG.

In regard to this clone: The read comes to an end 3 residues before the CDR3 does, leaving the germline J gene to fill in the end. The V call is TRBV7-6, the J call TRBJ1-1, with D perhaps TRBD1 (6 bases). Per the germline V gene, CDR1 is SGHVS and CDR2 is FNYEAQ. The V and J ends lost 5 bases and 5 bases respectively, with 15 bases between them. CDR3 length: 14 amino acids. Incomplete CDR3 DNA: TGTGCCAGCAGCCCCCGCGGGGGGGCGACTGAA. Translated: CASSPRGGATE. In full, the CDR3 is CASSPRGGATEAFF.

For this clone: The read finishes 3 residues shy of the CDR3 end, and the germline J gene is used to complete it. The chain employs TRBV20-1 and TRBJ2-7, with a tentative D call TRBD2 (6 bases). CDR1 is DFQATT and CDR2 is SNEGSKA in the germline V gene (reference sequence). The CDR3 runs to 15 residues. Trimming pared 3 bases from V and 6 bases from J, leaving 21 bases between. The covered CDR3 bases are TGCAGTGCTAGCGCACAGGCGGGACTCCCTCTCGAG. This translates into CSASAQAGLPLE. The complete CDR3 reads CSASAQAGLPLEQYF.

For this clone: The observed sequence ends 3 residues before the CDR3 terminus, with the missing tail filled in from the germline J gene. J is TRBJ1-2 and V is TRBV7-6, with D unclear. CDR3 size: 11 residues. In germline, CDR1 is SGHVS, CDR2 FNYEAQ. Partial CDR3 DNA: TGTGCCAGCAGCGCCGCCTACGAC. It specifies CASSAAYD. The whole CDR3 protein is CASSAAYDYTF.

With regard to this clone: The missing CDR3 end, 3 residues past where the read stops, is filled in from the germline J gene. The chain has TRBV30 and TRBJ2-3; 7 bases match TRBD2. V dropped 3 bases and J dropped 2; count of bases not matched to a gene: 11. In germline, CDR1 is GTSNPN, CDR2 SVGIG (reference sequence). The CDR3 covers 16 residues. CDR3 DNA (partial): TGTGCCTGGAGCTCCCTTGGGGGGGACCCCACAGATACG. Its translation: CAWSSLGGDPTDT. The whole CDR3 sequence is CAWSSLGGDPTDTQYF.

Note on this clone: From the germline J gene comes the end of the CDR3, since the read stops 3 residues before it. The chain combines TRBV19 with TRBJ1-1; TRBD1 is a possible D gene (6 bases). Trimming left V 6 bases short and J 2 bases short, with 19 bases between. The CDR3 length is 16 residues. Looked up from germline, CDR1 is LNHDA and CDR2 is SQIVND (reference sequence). The sequenced part of the CDR3 DNA is TGTGCCAGTAGCCGTGTAAGTGGGGGCGAAAACACTGAA. It encodes CASSRVSGGENTE. The complete CDR3 reads CASSRVSGGENTEAFF.

The CDR3 region is CASSDPTSEGTDTQYF. Incomplete CDR3 DNA: TGTGCCAGCAGTGATCCGACTAGCGAAGGCACAGATACG. The chain uses TRBV6-2 or TRBV6-3 and TRBJ2-3; 8 bases line up with TRBD2. The CDR3 end falls 3 residues outside the read, so it is completed with the germline J gene. This CDR3 comprises 16 residues. CDR1 is MNHEY, CDR2 SVGEGT, per germline. Trimming cost V 5 bases and J 1 base; bases outside gene matches: 8.